This T cell receptor (beta chain) was captured by sequencing in a study of shared clonotypes between healthy human individuals. Study conclusions and caveats: Even with large depth, rarefaction showed that sorted-subset sequencing was incomplete. Non-shared clonotypes showed lower generation probabilities than clonotypes common to all four donors. Only a few donors were included, so the genetic and exposure-history diversity represented was limited.

Across several immunoSEQ plates, the genomic DNA of each subset was split evenly. Only in-frame clones appear in the TCRdb table, and some are missing; sequencing was by immunoSEQ multiplex PCR. Found here are fewer than 2.5 million clones, 90% to 95% of them singletons; the top ten hold about 0.34%. Germline V gives CDR1 LNHDA, CDR2 SQIVND (reference sequence). After removal of 7 bases from V and 5 bases from J, the junction contained 10 bases not matched to a gene. The CDR3 has 15 residues. Concerning this clone: Its antigen is undetermined.

Sequences were obtained from naive CD4+ T cells from PBMCs. Subset reported: CD45RA+ positively selected. This chain joins TRBV19 and TRBJ1-4; 7 nucleotides align to TRBD1. This TCR derives from a man aged 18 to 29 in good health. Some clones in this sample may be carry-over from other donors' samples. Here the CDR3 DNA reads TGTGCCAGTACCCCCAGGGGGGACAGAAATGAAAAACTGTTTTTT. Protein sequence: CASTPRGDRNEKLFF. The complete variable domain, with remaining parts taken from reference TRBV19 and TRBJ1-4, reads DGGITQSPKYLFRKEGQNVTLSCEQNLNHDAMYWYRQDPGQGLRLIYYSQIVNDFQKGDIAEGYSVSREKKESFPLTVTSAQKNPTAFYLCASTPRGDRNEKLFFGSGTQLSVL.